These 14 T cell receptor beta chains were all obtained from the same sample, sequenced in a study of long-term antiretroviral therapy in people with HIV. Run at survey level, the immunoSEQ assay was version v3.0. The method was immunoSEQ multiplex PCR; TCRdb's version includes in-frame clones alone and lacks a portion of them. The sample includes about 35,000 clones, 80% to 90% of them seen just once. Here the sequenced sample was unsorted PBMCs, taken 2.2 years after starting antiretroviral therapy. These TCRs come from a man younger than 35 with HIV.

This CDR3 is CASSPSQGKYGYTF. CDR3 sequence (DNA): TGTGCCAGCAGCCCCAGCCAGGGAAAGTATGGCTACACCTTC. The chain is built from TRBV7-8 and TRBJ1-2; TRBD1 is a possible D gene (5 bases). This CDR3 comprises 14 residues. V was trimmed by 5 bases and J by 5 bases, leaving 15 bases between them. The germline CDR1 and CDR2 sequences are SGHVS and FQNEAQ.

The V gene is TRBV4-2, the J gene TRBJ2-2, with 7 bases aligning to TRBD2. CDR1 LGHNA and CDR2 YNFKEQ come from the germline V gene. The CDR3 contains 15 residues. The junction had 2 bases not matched to a gene; V was cut back by 0 bases and J by 4 bases. The CDR3 region is CASSQDRTSTGELFF. CDR3 nucleotide sequence: TGTGCCAGCAGCCAAGATAGGACTAGCACCGGGGAGCTGTTTTTT.

In the case of this clone: At one boundary the junction diverges from the germline segment, which might be a read error. This chain connects TRBV7-9 to TRBJ2-7; 12 positions match TRBD2. The CDR3 runs to 15 residues. In germline, CDR1 is SEHNR, CDR2 FQNEAQ (reference sequence). The CDR3, as DNA: TGCGCCAGCAGCCAATCACTAGCGGGAGGCTACGAGCAGTACTTC. Its translation: CASSQSLAGGYEQYF.

This sequence joins TRBV30 and TRBJ2-2; possibly TRBD2 for D (5 bases). The CDR3 is 16 residues long. Germline lookup yields CDR1 GTSNPN and CDR2 SVGIG (reference sequence). V lost 0 bases, J lost 6 bases, and 17 bases lay in between. CDR3 nucleotide sequence: TGTGCCTGGAGTGTACGGGGTGGGAGCCGCGCCGGGGAGCTGTTTTTT. Residues: CAWSVRGGSRAGELFF.

This clone was counted between two and nine times. The chain joins TRBV7-9 to TRBJ2-7, with D possibly being TRBD1 (7 bases). The CDR3 runs to 15 residues. Germline lookup yields CDR1 SEHNR and CDR2 FQNEAQ (reference sequence). Trimming left V 5 bases short and J 0 bases short, with 14 bases between. CDR3 loop: CASSAGQPHSYEQYF. The CDR3, as DNA: TGTGCCAGCAGCGCGGGACAGCCTCACTCCTACGAGCAGTACTTC.

The rearrangement joins TRBV9 to TRBJ2-4; no clear D. The germline gives CDR1 SGDLS, CDR2 YYNGEE. Between the trimmed V and J ends, which lost 0 bases and 12 bases, there was a span of 19 bases. The CDR3 is made up of 15 amino acids. The CDR3 region has the DNA TGTGCCAGCAGCGTAGGGGTAATTTGGGCGGATTATCAGTACTTC. Amino acids: CASSVGVIWADYQYF.

The genes are TRBV7-9 and TRBJ2-3; TRBD2 matches 7 bases. The V segment lost 1 base and the J segment 0 bases; nucleotides outside the gene matches: 4. The CDR3 has 16 residues. Germline CDR1 SEHNR, CDR2 FQNEAQ (reference sequence). CDR3 amino acids: CASSLGLAPSTDTQYF. The CDR3 bases are TGTGCCAGCAGCTTAGGACTAGCTCCTAGCACAGATACGCAGTATTTT. The variable domain in full, completed from reference TRBV7-9 and TRBJ2-3, reads DTGVSQNPRHKITKRGQNVTFRCDPISEHNRLYWYRQTLGQGPEFLTYFQNEAQLEKSRLLSDRFSAERPKGSFSTLEIQRTEQGDSAMYLCASSLGLAPSTDTQYFGPGTRLTVL.

This rearrangement joins TRBV7-2 to TRBJ2-7; D perhaps matches TRBD1 (5 bases). The length of the CDR3 is 16 residues. V was trimmed by 0 bases and J by 4 bases, leaving 16 bases between them. Germline CDR1 SGHTA, CDR2 FQGNSA. The CDR3: CASSLAPGQGWYEQYF. The CDR3 coding sequence is TGTGCCAGCAGCTTAGCACCGGGCCAGGGATGGTACGAGCAGTACTTC.

The J gene is TRBJ1-2, the V gene TRBV2, with 9 bases that match TRBD1. The CDR3 loop spans 14 amino acids. CDR1 is SNHLY and CDR2 is FYNNEI in the germline V gene. V lost 4 bases, J lost 6 bases, and 6 bases stayed unmatched. The CDR3 here is CASSVTGTGNGYTF. The CDR3 nucleotides read TGTGCCAGCAGTGTAACCGGGACAGGGAATGGCTACACCTTC.

On this clone itself: A junction boundary mismatches the germline segment, possibly from a read error. This rearrangement joins TRBV7-7 to TRBJ1-4; unclear D gene. The germline CDR1 and CDR2 sequences are SSHAT and FNYEAQ (reference sequence). CDR3 length: 16 residues. DNA for the CDR3: TGTGCTAGCAGCCCTTCCCCGGGCCGTCGTAATGAAAAACTGTTTTTT. Translated, it gives CASSPSPGRRNEKLFF.

The chain recombines TRBV7-9 with TRBJ2-7, with 9 positions matching TRBD1. This CDR3 comprises 15 residues. Looked up from germline, CDR1 is SEHNR and CDR2 is FQNEAQ (reference sequence). J was trimmed by 5 bases and V by 0 bases; bases with no gene match: 5. CDR3 in amino acids: CASSLAGTGSHEQYF. In nucleotides, the CDR3 is TGTGCCAGCAGCTTAGCGGGGACAGGGTCCCACGAGCAGTACTTC.

This chain connects TRBV30 to TRBJ2-7, with 11 bases matching TRBD1. There are 13 residues in the CDR3. V lost 5 bases, J lost 7 bases, and 7 bases stayed unmatched. CDR1 and CDR2 (germline): GTSNPN, SVGIG (reference sequence). CDR3 residues: CAWADRGLGEQYF. The DNA for the CDR3 is TGTGCCTGGGCGGACAGGGGGCTAGGGGAGCAGTACTTC.

The chain uses TRBV14 and TRBJ2-7; no reliable D call. The CDR3 loop spans 13 amino acids. Germline V CDR1 and CDR2: SGHDN, FVKESK. V lost 3 bases to trimming and J lost 6 bases, with 12 bases between them. CDR3: CASSHGAISEQYF. CDR3 coding DNA: TGTGCCAGCAGCCACGGCGCCATCTCCGAGCAGTACTTC.

The chain uses TRBV9 and TRBJ1-3, with 7 bases matching TRBD1. The CDR3 is made up of 19 amino acids. V lost 0 bases to trimming and J lost 5 bases; unmatched junction nucleotides: 17. The germline V gene has CDR1 SGDLS and CDR2 YYNGEE. The CDR3 reads CASSVASPGTDFFRNTIYF. The CDR3 coding sequence is TGTGCCAGCAGCGTAGCCTCGCCCGGGACAGATTTCTTTCGAAACACCATATATTTT.